This T cell receptor beta chain comes out of a study of blood T cell repertoires in COVID-19. About the research overall: Sites in the United States, Italy and Spain provided acute and convalescent COVID-19 samples.

Seattle participants joined during active infection and were tracked over time. V was pared by 0 bases and J by 6 bases, with 5 bases between. Germline CDR1 is KGHDR and CDR2 is SFDVKD. The CDR3 is made up of 13 amino acids. Original handling: Amplifying reference gene primers gave estimates of nucleated cell counts. TCRdb's copy holds only in-frame clones and misses some; the assay was immunoSEQ multiplex PCR. Clonal size and the V and J genes are those of that table, whereas D and trimming came from the DNA. The sample carries 300,000 to 350,000 clones, over 75% recorded once. Source material: peripheral blood. The receptor was derived from a woman aged 25 to 39 with COVID-19, enrolled during active disease. This chain joins TRBV24-1 and TRBJ1-5, with D unclear. The CDR3 region is CATSDLPGQPQHF. In nucleotides, the CDR3 is TGTGCCACCAGTGATTTGCCGGGTCAGCCCCAGCATTTT.